The 18 T cell receptor beta chains listed next were all sequenced from one sample in a study of technical replicates of blood from four donors. The assay was immunoSEQ multiplex PCR, and TCRdb's table has in-frame clones only and misses some. The table lists about 66,000 clones, 88% of them singletons. Sequences were obtained from PBMCs. The origin of the receptors is a human donor in good health. Some clones in this sample may be carry-over from other donors' samples.

CDR3 sequence (DNA): TGTGCCAGCAGCAAAGAGGGGGTATTGAAATCCTACGAGCAGTACTTC. It specifies CASSKEGVLKSYEQYF. This chain links TRBV7-9 with TRBJ2-7; weak D call: TRBD1 (6 bases). Per the germline V gene, CDR1 is SEHNR and CDR2 is FQNEAQ (reference sequence). CDR3 size: 16 residues. The V gene lost 5 bases and the J gene lost 1 base, with 18 bases spanning the gap.

The rearrangement joins TRBV19 to TRBJ1-5, with 8 positions matching TRBD1. CDR3 size: 16 residues. From germline, CDR1 is LNHDA and CDR2 SQIVND (reference sequence). V was clipped by 5 bases and J by 6 bases; unmatched bases: 12. The CDR3, as DNA: TGTGCCAGTAGTCCCCGGGTCAGGGGGCAGGGTCAGCCCCAGCATTTT. Translating gives CASSPRVRGQGQPQHF.

This clone was recorded once. The chain carries TRBV10-3 and TRBJ2-2, with D perhaps matching TRBD1 (5 bases). This CDR3 has 14 residues. V was cut by 6 bases and J by 1 base, with 9 bases left in between. CDR1 is ENHRY, CDR2 SYGVKD, per germline. As DNA, the CDR3 is TGTGCCATCAGCGTGACAGAGAACACCGGGGAGCTGTTTTTT. Its protein is CAISVTENTGELFF.

Here the CDR3 reads CASSQLPQSGQFF. For the CDR3, the DNA is TGCGCCAGCAGCCAACTACCACAAAGCGGGCAGTTCTTC. The chain has TRBV4-3 and TRBJ2-1; D possibly corresponds to TRBD2 (5 bases). The V gene lost 2 bases and the J gene lost 12 bases, with 14 bases spanning the gap. Looked up from germline, CDR1 is LGHNA and CDR2 is YSLEER. The CDR3 is 13 amino acids.

The chain links TRBV18 to TRBJ1-3, with D tentatively TRBD1 (6 bases). Per germline, CDR1 KGHSH and CDR2 LQKENI. The CDR3 runs 17 residues. Deletions cut 2 bases from V and 4 bases from J, with 18 bases between. The CDR3 sequence is CASSPWAQGAGGNTIYF. CDR3 DNA: TGTGCCAGCTCACCATGGGCACAGGGAGCTGGCGGAAACACCATATATTTT.

The chain recombines TRBV30 with TRBJ1-3; tentative D call: TRBD1 (6 bases). V was shortened by 5 bases and J by 0 bases, with 11 bases between the two germline ends. The CDR3 sequence is 14 residues long. Germline CDR1 is GTSNPN and CDR2 is SVGIG (reference sequence). The CDR3 spells CAWRQVNSGNTIYF. For the CDR3, the DNA is TGTGCCTGGCGACAGGTGAACTCTGGAAACACCATATATTTT.

The chain carries TRBV4-2 and TRBJ2-7, with a weak D call TRBD1 (5 bases). The V end was cut by 2 bases, the J end by 3 bases, with 20 bases between. The length of the CDR3 is 17 residues. From germline, CDR1 is LGHNA and CDR2 YNFKEQ. The CDR3, as DNA: TGTGCCAGCAGCCAACCCCTCTATGGCAGGGAACTCTACGAGCAGTACTTC. Translation: CASSQPLYGRELYEQYF.

Remarks on this clone: This sample also contains other DNA sequences that code for the same CDR3. V and J are TRBV9 and TRBJ2-7, with TRBD2 matching 11 bases. CDR3 length: 19 residues. V lost 0 bases, J lost 2 bases, and 13 bases stayed unmatched. The V gene's germline CDR1 is SGDLS and CDR2 YYNGEE. CDR3 DNA sequence: TGTGCCAGCAGCGTAGAACTAGCGGGAGAGTTAGGGGGGGCCTACGAGCAGTACTTC. Amino acid sequence: CASSVELAGELGGAYEQYF.

The chain uses TRBV6-1 and TRBJ1-2; possible D gene TRBD1, 6 bases. V was clipped by 2 bases and J by 7 bases, with 17 bases between them. The germline V gene has CDR1 MNHNS and CDR2 SASEGT. The CDR3 is made up of 15 amino acids. CDR3: CASSERGGTVGGYTF. In DNA, the CDR3 is TGTGCCAGCAGTGAAAGGGGGGGGACTGTGGGTGGCTACACCTTC.

The sample holds one count of this clone. The chain combines TRBV5-1 with TRBJ1-1, with D unclear. Trimming removed 6 bases from V and 7 bases from J, with 10 bases in between. The CDR3 runs 11 residues. Looked up from germline, CDR1 is SGHRS and CDR2 is YFSETQ. The CDR3 protein is CASKGRSEAFF. Here the CDR3 DNA reads TGCGCCAGCAAAGGTAGGAGTGAAGCTTTCTTT. Filled out from reference TRBV5-1 and TRBJ1-1, the complete variable domain reads KAGVTQTPRYLIKTRGQQVTLSCSPISGHRSVSWYQQTPGQGLQFLFEYFSETQRNKGNFPGRFSGRQFSNSRSEMNVSTLELGDSALYLCASKGRSEAFFGQGTRLTVV.

In its sample, this clone was seen once. V gene TRBV19 combines with J gene TRBJ2-5; perhaps TRBD1 as D (6 bases). The V and J ends lost 9 bases and 3 bases respectively, with 20 bases between them. This CDR3 comprises 15 residues. Looked up from germline, CDR1 is LNHDA and CDR2 is SQIVND (reference sequence). The CDR3 protein is CAREGVRAGEETQYF. The CDR3 DNA follows: TGTGCCAGAGAGGGGGTGAGGGCCGGGGAAGAGACCCAGTACTTC.

This chain joins TRBV6-1 and TRBJ2-2; 7 positions match TRBD1. V gave up 6 bases and J gave up 6 bases; unmatched junction bases: 7. The CDR3 extends over 14 amino acids. Germline loops: CDR1 MNHNS, CDR2 SASEGT. Written as DNA, the CDR3 is TGTGCCAGCAGGACACGACAGGGCTCCGGGGAGCTGTTTTTT. Residues: CASRTRQGSGELFF.

The chain is built from TRBV9 and TRBJ2-3; the match to TRBD1 covers 7 bases. Germline loops: CDR1 SGDLS, CDR2 YYNGEE. Trimming at V came to 0 bases and at J to 4 bases, leaving 5 bases not matched to a gene. This CDR3 region has 15 residues. The CDR3 loop is CASSVATGWADTQYF. The CDR3 DNA is TGTGCCAGCAGCGTAGCGACAGGGTGGGCAGATACGCAGTATTTT.

The J gene is TRBJ1-1, the V gene TRBV19, with 7 bases matching TRBD1. Germline V gene data show CDR1 as LNHDA and CDR2 as SQIVND (reference sequence). The CDR3 length is 14 residues. V lost 7 bases and J lost 1; bases outside the gene matches: 6. CDR3 bases: TGTGCCAGTACCAGGGGGGCGCAGAACACTGAAGCTTTCTTT. Translation gives CASTRGAQNTEAFF.

The CDR3 loop reads CASSLGLSSGNTIYF. DNA of the CDR3: TGCGCCAGCAGCTTAGGACTGTCCTCTGGAAACACCATATATTTT. The chain recombines TRBV5-1 with TRBJ1-3; no definite D call. Trimming took 2 bases from V and 0 from J, leaving 9 bases between them. The CDR3 loop spans 15 amino acids. Germline loops: CDR1 SGHRS, CDR2 YFSETQ.

The chain has TRBV4-1 and TRBJ1-1; 10 bases line up with TRBD1. Germline values: CDR1 MGHRA, CDR2 YSYEKL. CDR3 length equals 14 residues. With 4 bases clipped from V and 5 bases from J, the junction kept 4 bases outside the gene matches. The CDR3 coding sequence is TGCGCCAGCAGCCTGGGACAGGGGAGGACTGAAGCTTTCTTT. This translates into CASSLGQGRTEAFF.

V usage is TRBV5-6 and J usage is TRBJ1-4; 9 positions match TRBD1. The J segment lost 4 bases and the V segment lost 4 bases, leaving 8 bases of the junction unmatched. Germline-derived CDR1 and CDR2 are SGHDT and YYEEEE. The CDR3 length is 16 residues. DNA of the CDR3: TGTGCCAGCAGCCAGCTAATGACAGGGGGTAATGAAAAACTGTTTTTT. Translating it yields CASSQLMTGGNEKLFF.

This clone appeared a single time. The rearrangement links TRBV6-4 to TRBJ2-1; 9 positions match TRBD2. Looked up from germline, CDR1 is MRHNA and CDR2 is SNTAGT. The junction had 9 bases not matched to a gene; V was cut back by 9 bases and J by 6 bases. This CDR3 is built from 14 residues. The CDR3 reads CARPPGLASNEQFF. The CDR3 DNA reads TGTGCCAGACCGCCGGGACTAGCATCCAATGAGCAGTTCTTC.